The 5 T cell receptor beta chains reported below all come from one sample, sequenced in a study of shared clonotypes between healthy human individuals. Clones were read by immunoSEQ multiplex PCR, and TCRdb kept only the in-frame ones, dropping some. The sample carries over a million clones, approximately 98.5% recorded once. Sequences were obtained from naive CD4+ T cells sorted from blood. Subset reported: CD45RA+ positively selected. These receptor sequences come from a man aged 30-40 years in good health.

This clone was detected only once. J is TRBJ2-1 and V is TRBV1; TRBD1 is the table's D call and was not checked against the DNA. TRBV1 is a known pseudogene. This CDR3 is 20 amino acids long. CDR3: CTSSHAGQGPSSSPYNEQFF. CDR3 in DNA: TGCACCAGCAGCCATGCGGGACAGGGGCCCTCTAGCTCTCCCTACAATGAGCAGTTCTTC.

The chain carries TRBV5-1 and TRBJ2-5; 11 bases agree with TRBD1. The CDR3 has 15 residues. Germline CDR1 is SGHRS and CDR2 is YFSETQ. The J segment lost 2 bases and the V segment lost 4 bases, leaving 4 bases of the junction unmatched. This CDR3 reads CASSAGTGGQETQYF. CDR3 DNA: TGCGCCAGCAGCGCCGGGACAGGGGGTCAAGAGACCCAGTACTTC.

The chain employs TRBV19 and TRBJ1-5; D perhaps matches TRBD1 (5 bases). This CDR3 contains 16 residues. The ends were cut back, 6 bases at V and 5 bases at J, with 20 bases in the middle. CDR1 is LNHDA, CDR2 SQIVND, per germline (reference sequence). The CDR3 DNA reads TGTGCCAGTAGCTACCTGGTAGGGGCGAACTATCAGCCCCAGCATTTT. It encodes CASSYLVGANYQPQHF.

The chain couples TRBV28 to TRBJ1-5; 9 bases fit TRBD1. The CDR3 spans 14 residues. J gave up 6 bases and V 6 bases, and 6 bases lay outside the gene matches. CDR1 is MDHEN and CDR2 is SYDVKM in the germline V gene. CDR3 sequence reads: CASSQGQGRQPQHF. The CDR3 DNA is TGTGCCAGCAGCCAAGGACAGGGGCGTCAGCCCCAGCATTTT.

This chain links TRBV10-3 with TRBJ1-1; D is possibly TRBD1 (5 bases). Trimming stripped 2 bases from V and 5 bases from J, with 9 bases between. CDR3 length equals 13 residues. Per the germline V gene, CDR1 is ENHRY and CDR2 is SYGVKD. The DNA for the CDR3 is TGTGCCATCAGTGAGGGGGGGTATACTGAAGCTTTCTTT. Translation gives CAISEGGYTEAFF.